Below are 11 T cell receptor beta chains sequenced from a single sample in a study of T-cell memory formation after mild COVID-19. TCRdb ran MiXCR on the 5' RACE reads and lists one entry per CDR3 protein. Of some 450,000 distinct CDR3 sequences listed, about 19% are singletons. The sequencing sample was made of PBMCs or a T cell subset sorted from them (not recorded which). The receptors originated from an adult woman who had mild COVID-19 (a few samples of this study predate the infection). Cell type and time point are not known.

This clonotype turned up a few times. The V call is TRBV4-1, the J call TRBJ2-7, with D perhaps matching TRBD2 (5 bases). Germline CDR1 reads MGHRA; CDR2 reads YSYEKL. Trimming cost V 0 bases and J 2 bases, with 11 bases left between them. The CDR3 has 15 amino acids. In DNA form, the CDR3 reads TGCGCCAGCAGCCAAGAGAACAGAGGGCCCTACGAGCAGTACTTC. Translation gives CASSQENRGPYEQYF.

Turning to this clonotype: The conserved final phenylalanine or tryptophan is absent from the CDR3, which likely points to a read error. The DNA is left out, because the CDR3 cannot be placed on it with certainty; the CDR3 is given as TCRdb lists it. V is TRBV9 and J is TRBJ1-4; the D call TRBD1 from the table was never checked on the DNA. The CDR3 adds up to 11 amino acids, both ends counted. Per the germline V gene, CDR1 is SGDLS and CDR2 is YYNGEE. CDR3 loop: CASSPRTGSPR.

This clonotype was detected a few times. The chain recombines TRBV12-3 or TRBV12-4 with TRBJ2-7, with a tentative D call TRBD2 (5 bases). Trimming pared 4 bases from V and 7 bases from J, leaving 14 bases between. The CDR3 extends over 13 amino acids. In DNA, the CDR3 is TGTGCCAGCAGTTCCCCGCGCCGGGGAGAGCAGTACTTC. Translation gives CASSSPRRGEQYF.

This sequence joins TRBV7-9 and TRBJ2-5; no reliable D call. Germline V gives CDR1 SEHNR, CDR2 FQNEAQ (reference sequence). This CDR3 is 16 amino acids long. The V end was cut by 5 bases, the J end by 0 bases, with 16 bases between. The DNA of the CDR3 is TGTGCCAGCAGCAGTAGTTTTGGAGAAAACCAAGAGACCCAGTACTTC. Its protein is CASSSSFGENQETQYF.

This chain links TRBV11-2 with TRBJ2-2; 11 bases match TRBD1. Germline V gives CDR1 SGHAT, CDR2 FQNNGV. This CDR3 region has 17 residues. V gave up 4 bases and J gave up 1 base; unmatched junction bases: 5. This CDR3 is CASSWTGGRWNTGELFF. The CDR3 DNA sequence: TGTGCCAGCAGCTGGACAGGGGGCAGATGGAACACCGGGGAGCTGTTTTTT.

The chain recombines TRBV24-1 with TRBJ1-5, with D unclear. The V end was cut by 5 bases, the J end by 0 bases, with 7 bases between. There are 14 residues in the CDR3. CDR1 and CDR2 from the germline V gene are KGHDR and SFDVKD. The DNA for the CDR3 is TGTGCCACCAGTGGACGGTATAGCAATCAGCCCCAGCATTTT. This gives the protein CATSGRYSNQPQHF.

This chain links TRBV7-2 with TRBJ1-3; perhaps TRBD1 as D (5 bases). Germline CDR1 is SGHTA and CDR2 is FQGNSA. The CDR3 totals 15 residues. The V end lost 5 bases, the J end lost 0 bases, and 11 bases lay between the germline ends. CDR3 residues: CASSLTAHSGNTIYF. CDR3 coding DNA: TGTGCCAGCAGCCTGACAGCGCACTCTGGAAACACCATATATTTT. The full variable domain, in which reference TRBV7-2 and TRBJ1-3 provide the parts outside the CDR3, is GAGVSQSPSNKVTEKGKDVELRCDPISGHTALYWYRQSLGQGLEFLIYFQGNSAPDKSGLPSDRFSAERTGGSVSTLTIQRTQQEDSAVYLCASSLTAHSGNTIYFGEGSWLTVV.

This clonotype showed up just a few times. The chain combines TRBV14 with TRBJ1-4, with D tentatively TRBD1 (5 bases). Trimming took off 3 bases at V and 1 base at J, with 9 bases between the two ends. The CDR3 runs to 15 residues. Germline loops: CDR1 SGHDN, CDR2 FVKESK. CDR3: CASSQRDGTNEKLFF. The CDR3 nucleotides are TGTGCCAGCAGCCAGAGGGACGGAACTAATGAAAAACTGTTTTTT.

This clonotype was counted between two and nine times. The J gene is TRBJ2-3, the V gene TRBV7-3; 9 bases map to TRBD2. This CDR3 comprises 16 residues. J lost 3 bases, V lost 2 bases, and 6 bases had no gene match. Germline CDR1 is SGHTA and CDR2 is FQGTGA. CDR3 loop: CASSLGSGGLTDTQYF. CDR3 coding DNA: TGTGCCAGCAGCTTAGGTAGCGGGGGTCTGACAGATACGCAGTATTTT. Complete variable domain (other parts from reference TRBV7-3 and TRBJ2-3): GAGVSQTPSNKVTEKGKYVELRCDPISGHTALYWYRQSLGQGPEFLIYFQGTGAADDSGLPNDRFFAVRPEGSVSTLKIQRTERGDSAVYLCASSLGSGGLTDTQYFGPGTRLTVL.

The chain combines TRBV5-6 with TRBJ2-7; D remains unclear. The CDR3 extends over 12 amino acids. The germline V gene encodes CDR1 SGHDT and CDR2 YYEEEE. V dropped 4 bases and J dropped 5 bases, with 10 bases sitting between them. This CDR3 is CASSPLSHEQYF. As DNA, the CDR3 is TGTGCCAGCAGCCCCCTGAGCCACGAGCAGTACTTC.

There are many counts of this clonotype. The V gene is TRBV7-2, the J gene TRBJ2-3; no clear D. The CDR3 loop spans 12 amino acids. Per germline, CDR1 SGHTA and CDR2 FQGNSA. The ends were cut back, 6 bases at V and 2 bases at J, with 6 bases in the middle. The CDR3 here is CASSAYTDTQYF. CDR3 sequence (DNA): TGTGCCAGCAGTGCTTACACAGATACGCAGTATTTT.